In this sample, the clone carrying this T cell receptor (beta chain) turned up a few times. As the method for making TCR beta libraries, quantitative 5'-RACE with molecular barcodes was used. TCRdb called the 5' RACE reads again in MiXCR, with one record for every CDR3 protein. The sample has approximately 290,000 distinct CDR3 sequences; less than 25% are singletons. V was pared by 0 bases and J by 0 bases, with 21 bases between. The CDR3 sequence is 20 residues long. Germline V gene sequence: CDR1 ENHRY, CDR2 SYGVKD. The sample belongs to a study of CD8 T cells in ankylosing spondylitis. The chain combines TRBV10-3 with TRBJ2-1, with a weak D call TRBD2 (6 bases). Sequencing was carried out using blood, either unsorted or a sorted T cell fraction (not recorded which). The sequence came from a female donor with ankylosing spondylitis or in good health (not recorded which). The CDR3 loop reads CAISESRVRIAESSYNEQFF. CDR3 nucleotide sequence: TGTGCCATCAGTGAGTCGAGGGTGAGGATAGCGGAGAGCTCCTACAATGAGCAGTTCTTC.